The 15 T cell receptor beta chains below come from one sample, sequenced in a study of preoperative IRX-2 immunotherapy in early breast cancer. The repertoire was sequenced with immunoSEQ multiplex PCR; TCRdb's copy has only in-frame clones and lacks some. The sample includes roughly 62,000 clones, roughly 94% of them seen just once. As for treatment: preoperative locoregional IRX-2 cytokine immunotherapy. The material was obtained from a patient treated with IRX-2 immunotherapy. The receptors shown here come from a human donor with breast cancer.

The chain couples TRBV9 to TRBJ1-2; D not certain. Germline V gene lookup returns CDR1 SGDLS and CDR2 YYNGEE. V was cut by 1 base and J by 8 bases, with 15 bases left in between. This CDR3 is built from 14 residues. The CDR3 sequence is CASSVRIGFGGYTF. The CDR3 coding sequence is TGTGCCAGCAGCGTAAGGATTGGGTTCGGCGGCTACACCTTC.

V and J are TRBV6-5 and TRBJ2-5; D is unclear. With the DNA end fitting TRBJ2-7 better, the J assignment may be wrong. Germline-derived CDR1 and CDR2 are MNHEY and SVGAGI. CDR3 size: 12 residues. This CDR3 is CASSLLTGEQYF. CDR3 in DNA: TGTGCCAGCAGTTTACTCACTGGCGAGCAGTACTTC.

The chain has TRBV4-3 and TRBJ1-5; D is uncertain. Germline CDR1 LGHNA, CDR2 YSLEER. The ends were cut back, 1 base at V and 4 bases at J, with 8 bases in the middle. This CDR3 region has 14 residues. In DNA form, the CDR3 reads TGCGCCAGCAGCCAAGCGGCAGAAAATCAGCCCCAGCATTTT. Amino acids: CASSQAAENQPQHF.

The chain couples TRBV5-5 to TRBJ2-2; no clear D. V was clipped by 2 bases and J by 4 bases, with 3 bases between them. CDR3 size: 12 residues. The germline CDR1 and CDR2 sequences are SGHKS and YYEKEE (reference sequence). CDR3 nucleotides: TGTGCCAGCAGCTTCTTCACCGGGGAGCTGTTTTTT. Translating gives CASSFFTGELFF. Supplemented by reference TRBV5-5 and TRBJ2-2, the full variable domain reads DAGVTQSPTHLIKTRGQQVTLRCSPISGHKSVSWYQQVLGQGPQFIFQYYEKEERGRGNFPDRFSARQFPNYSSELNVNALLLGDSALYLCASSFFTGELFFGEGSRLTVL.

The rearrangement links TRBV9 to TRBJ2-7, with D perhaps being TRBD1 or TRBD2 (5 bases each). V was trimmed by 4 bases and J by 2 bases, leaving 16 bases between them. CDR1 and CDR2 (germline): SGDLS, YYNGEE. This CDR3 region has 15 residues. The chain's CDR3 is CASSPRGTITYEQYF. CDR3 DNA: TGTGCCAGCAGCCCGAGAGGGACCATAACCTACGAGCAGTACTTC. The full variable domain, in which reference TRBV9 and TRBJ2-7 provide the parts outside the CDR3, is DSGVTQTPKHLITATGQRVTLRCSPRSGDLSVYWYQQSLDQGLQFLIQYYNGEERAKGNILERFSAQQFPDLHSELNLSSLELGDSALYFCASSPRGTITYEQYFGPGTRLTVT.

The chain combines TRBV18 with TRBJ1-3, with D perhaps TRBD1 (6 bases). Germline V gene sequence: CDR1 KGHSH, CDR2 LQKENI. V was shortened by 2 bases and J by 0 bases, with 17 bases between the two germline ends. The CDR3 is made up of 18 amino acids. The CDR3 spells CASSPNTGKRVSGNTIYF. For the CDR3, the DNA is TGTGCCAGCTCACCAAACACAGGGAAGAGGGTCTCTGGAAACACCATATATTTT.

This chain uses TRBV7-8 with TRBJ2-7; 8 positions match TRBD2. V trimming: 10 bases; J trimming: 4 bases; junction bases outside the gene matches: 18. The CDR3 spans 16 residues. The germline V gene has CDR1 SGHVS and CDR2 FQNEAQ. The CDR3, as DNA: TGTGCCACCGGTAGTAGCGGGGCGAGGGGCGAATACGAGCAGTACTTC. Its translation is CATGSSGARGEYEQYF.

The chain is built from TRBV30 and TRBJ1-5; TRBD1 aligns across 8 bases. The length of the CDR3 is 17 residues. The germline V gene has CDR1 GTSNPN and CDR2 SVGIG (reference sequence). Losses at the gene ends were 0 bases for V and 0 bases for J; bases not matched to a gene: 7. CDR3 sequence reads: CAWSVRGQAYSNQPQHF. CDR3 sequence (DNA): TGTGCCTGGAGTGTTAGGGGACAGGCGTATAGCAATCAGCCCCAGCATTTT. Together with reference TRBV30 and TRBJ1-5, the CDR3 gives the full variable domain: SQTIHQWPATLVQPVGSPLSLECTVEGTSNPNLYWYRQAAGRGLQLLFYSVGIGQISSEVPQNLSASRPQDRQFILSSKKLLLSDSGFYLCAWSVRGQAYSNQPQHFGDGTRLSIL.

The chain recombines TRBV4-1 with TRBJ2-3, with D tentatively TRBD1 (6 bases). This CDR3 comprises 15 residues. Trimming cost V 3 bases and J 8 bases, with 18 bases left between them. The V gene's germline CDR1 is MGHRA and CDR2 YSYEKL. The CDR3 sequence: CASSQVQQGRGTQYF. The CDR3 region has the DNA TGCGCCAGCAGCCAGGTACAACAGGGACGGGGTACGCAGTATTTT.

This chain uses TRBV5-1 with TRBJ2-7, with a possible D match to TRBD2 (6 bases). V lost 0 bases and J 1 base, leaving 14 bases between the germline ends. Germline V gives CDR1 SGHRS, CDR2 YFSETQ. This CDR3 contains 16 residues. The CDR3 loop is CASSLVIGTGSYEQYF. In DNA, the CDR3 is TGCGCCAGCAGCTTGGTAATTGGGACTGGTTCCTACGAGCAGTACTTC.

About this clone: The same CDR3 can be traced to other DNA sequences in this sample. The J gene is TRBJ2-6, the V gene TRBV4-1, with D hard to call. V lost 0 bases and J lost 0, with 6 bases in between. The CDR3 length is 16 residues. Germline assignment: CDR1 MGHRA and CDR2 YSYEKL. CDR3 residues: CASSQDLVSGANVLTF. The CDR3 DNA sequence: TGCGCCAGCAGCCAAGATCTCGTCTCTGGGGCCAACGTCCTGACTTTC.

V is TRBV9 and J is TRBJ2-7; 8 positions agree with TRBD2. With 3 bases clipped from V and 5 bases from J, the junction kept 10 bases outside the gene matches. The CDR3 covers 15 residues. CDR1 and CDR2 from the germline V gene are SGDLS and YYNGEE. Written as DNA, the CDR3 is TGTGCCAGCAGCGGGCTCGGGGGGGGCGCGGACGAGCAGTACTTC. It encodes CASSGLGGGADEQYF.

The V gene is TRBV6-4, the J gene TRBJ2-1, with 8 bases aligning to TRBD2. The CDR3 sequence is 16 residues long. Germline V gives CDR1 MRHNA, CDR2 SNTAGT. After removal of 0 bases from V and 0 bases from J, the junction contained 1 base not matched to a gene. The CDR3 reads CASSDSAGGSYNEQFF. Here the CDR3 DNA reads TGTGCCAGCAGTGACTCGGCGGGGGGCTCCTACAATGAGCAGTTCTTC.

The genes are TRBV4-3 and TRBJ1-5, with 7 bases aligning to TRBD1. Germline V gives CDR1 LGHNA, CDR2 YSLEER. This CDR3 has 14 residues. V shed 0 bases, J shed 11 bases, and the junction held 7 bases outside the gene matches. The CDR3 DNA sequence: TGCGCCAGCAGCCAAGAAACAGGGGCGGGGGCCCAGCATTTT. It translates to CASSQETGAGAQHF.

The rearrangement joins TRBV5-1 to TRBJ1-3; weak D call: TRBD1 (6 bases). Germline V CDR1 and CDR2: SGHRS, YFSETQ. V lost 0 bases and J lost 1, with 8 bases in between. The CDR3 spans 15 residues. Written as DNA, the CDR3 is TGCGCCAGCAGCTTGGACAGGGCTTCTGGAAACACCATATATTTT. This translates into CASSLDRASGNTIYF. Full variable domain (missing parts from reference TRBV5-1 and TRBJ1-3): KAGVTQTPRYLIKTRGQQVTLSCSPISGHRSVSWYQQTPGQGLQFLFEYFSETQRNKGNFPGRFSGRQFSNSRSEMNVSTLELGDSALYLCASSLDRASGNTIYFGEGSWLTVV.